This TCR beta chain was recorded in a study of blood T cell repertoires in COVID-19. Germline CDR1 reads KGHDR; CDR2 reads SFDVKD. V dropped 9 bases and J dropped 1; count of bases not matched to a gene: 1. The length of the CDR3 is 12 residues. Authors' analysis steps: Amplification from reference gene primers served as the basis for estimated nucleated cell counts. Only in-frame clones appear in the TCRdb table, and some are missing; sequencing was by immunoSEQ multiplex PCR. The V and J calls and the clone size are those of that table, but D and trimming were determined from the DNA. This sample has about 8,000 clones; 75% to 95% occur once, and the top ten carry approximately 3.8%.

The V gene is TRBV24-1, the J gene TRBJ2-7; 8 nucleotides align to TRBD1. This sequence was found in a woman between 50 and 59 years old with active COVID-19. The sample comprised peripheral blood. The CDR3 protein is CATRTGSYEQYF. In DNA, the CDR3 is TGTGCCACCCGGACAGGGTCCTACGAGCAGTACTTC.